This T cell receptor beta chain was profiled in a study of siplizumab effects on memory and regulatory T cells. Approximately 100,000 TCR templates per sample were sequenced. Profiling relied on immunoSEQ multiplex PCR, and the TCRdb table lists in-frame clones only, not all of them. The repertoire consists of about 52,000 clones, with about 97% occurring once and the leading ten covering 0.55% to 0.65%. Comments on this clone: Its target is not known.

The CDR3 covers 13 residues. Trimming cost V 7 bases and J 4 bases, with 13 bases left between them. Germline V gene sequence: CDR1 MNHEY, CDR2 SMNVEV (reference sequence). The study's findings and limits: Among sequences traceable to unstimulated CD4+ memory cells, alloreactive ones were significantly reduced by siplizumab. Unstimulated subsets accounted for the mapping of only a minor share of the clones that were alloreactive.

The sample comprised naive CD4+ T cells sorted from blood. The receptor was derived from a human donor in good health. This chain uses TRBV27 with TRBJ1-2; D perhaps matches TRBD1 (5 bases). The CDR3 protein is CASKWGAGYGYTF. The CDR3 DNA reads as TGTGCCAGCAAGTGGGGCGCTGGCTATGGCTACACCTTC.